These T cell receptor beta chains were read from a single sample in a study of blood T cell repertoires in COVID-19. Sequenced by immunoSEQ multiplex PCR; TCRdb stores in-frame clones only, minus some. The table includes tens of thousands of clones, 82% detected once. Sequenced input: peripheral blood. The origin of the receptors is a woman in her sixties with acute or convalescent COVID-19. Each CDR3 is given with its conserved first and last residue.

V,CDR3
TRBV15,CATSRDIAEAFF
TRBV6-1,CASSDERYRADYEQYF
TRBV28,CASRQGARGNTEAFF
TRBV5-5,CASSLQTGRYEQYF
TRBV10-3,CAISLTGGRETQYF
TRBV5-4,CASSGKGTYLTGELFF
TRBV30,CAWSWGAGEQFF
TRBV6-6,CASSFRQGSHNSPLHF
TRBV9,CASSPSPGTSGGRNTGELFF
TRBV7-9,CASTQQPYGRNSGNTIYF
TRBV19,CASTGTGELFF
TRBV6-2/TRBV6-3,CASSYFGGAAETQYF
TRBV2,CASSEARPGTARSEGYTF
TRBV5-6,CASSLPGQGANYGYTF
TRBV28,CASSPPGRVNTIYF
TRBV7-2,CASSVTGTGRADTQYF
TRBV19,CASRNSGGAPDTQYF
TRBV5-4,CASSGTGSRKTQYF
TRBV7-2,CASSPRMNTEAFF
TRBV7-3,CASSVQGAGAEAFF
TRBV15,CATSRGGQGFNSPLHF
TRBV5-1,CASSLGQIYGYTF